A selection of T cell receptor beta chains follows, all from one sample in a study of ipilimumab plus nivolumab after autologous stem cell transplantation. This table comes from immunoSEQ multiplex PCR, and its TCRdb copy is limited to in-frame clones, with some not included. The table records 15,000 to 20,000 clones, approximately 71% of them present only once. Sequenced here: PBMCs, sampled in a trial of ipilimumab plus nivolumab as post-transplant consolidation. The receptors were sampled from a male donor with diffuse large B-cell lymphoma. The conserved cysteine and the conserved F or W are not part of the CDR3 here.

j_call v_call cdr3_aa
TRBJ2-1 TRBV9 ASSRSGLNTYNEQF
TRBJ1-2 TRBV21-1 ASSKGPGRDGYT
TRBJ2-1 TRBV7-3 ASSLTVSSRNEQF
TRBJ2-1 TRBV6-1 ASTVDRGRNEQF
TRBJ2-7 TRBV18 ASSPRQASSYEQY
TRBJ2-3 TRBV9 ASSVAPERGVWDTQY
TRBJ2-7 TRBV29-1 SVEGQGTYEQY
TRBJ1-6 TRBV30 AWSVTGIGNSPLH
TRBJ1-4 TRBV19 ASSPRTGTNEKLF
TRBJ2-3 TRBV7-9 ASSFWGGSVITDTQY
TRBJ2-3 TRBV7-8 ASSLVGTNAGGTQY
TRBJ2-3 TRBV7-3 ASSWTSTDTQY
TRBJ1-2 TRBV7-9 ASRTTGANSYGYT
TRBJ2-7 TRBV7-6 ASSLDSDSPEEQY
TRBJ1-1 TRBV7-9 ASSPLEGGTEAF
TRBJ2-1 TRBV2 ASSGFAQRPYNEQF
TRBJ2-1 TRBV4-1 ASSQESGAPEQF
TRBJ2-3 TRBV5-1 ASSLAPGPGTDTQY
TRBJ2-1 TRBV18 ASSPWDTRGNEQF
TRBJ2-7 TRBV5-1 ASSLSGTPYEQY
TRBJ1-1 TRBV27 ASGRDENTEAF
TRBJ1-1 TRBV4-1 ASSSRGGNTEAF
TRBJ1-5 TRBV4-1 ASSQGAGRASPQH
TRBJ2-7 TRBV9 ASSAGAGNRHEQY
TRBJ1-6 TRBV19 ASNPGSGNSPLH
TRBJ2-1 TRBV12-5 ASGLAPTDNEQF
TRBJ1-3 TRBV6-1 ASLGQLDSGNTIY